Following are 6 T cell receptor beta chains from one sample sequenced in a study of T cells in Graves' hyperthyroidism and ophthalmopathy. From RNA transcripts, TCR beta CDR3 regions were amplified. TCR CDR3 underwent first-round RT-PCR with the HTBI primer set. From the multiplex PCR reads, TCRdb called clonotypes with MiXCR, one entry per CDR3 protein. The sample has 450,000 to 650,000 distinct CDR3 sequences; approximately 14% are singletons. The sequenced material came from blood. The receptors shown here come from a woman between 18 and 30 years old with Graves' ophthalmopathy.

As to this clonotype: An end of the junction differs from the germline gene, which may be a read error. The J gene is TRBJ1-3, the V gene TRBV6-5; D unclear. Germline lookup yields CDR1 MNHEY and CDR2 SVGAGI. The CDR3 totals 15 residues. In nucleotides, the CDR3 is TGTGCCAGCAGTTACGTGGCAGGCTCTGGAAACGCCATATATTTT. Amino acid sequence: CASSYVAGSGNAIYF.

V gene TRBV20-1 combines with J gene TRBJ2-3; 9 bases are a match to TRBD1. This CDR3 is 15 amino acids long. V gave up 0 bases and J gave up 4 bases; unmatched junction bases: 5. Germline CDR1 reads DFQATT; CDR2 reads SNEGSKA (reference sequence). CDR3 in amino acids: CSAREKTGGADTQYF. The CDR3 nucleotides are TGCAGTGCTAGAGAGAAGACAGGGGGGGCAGATACGCAGTATTTT.

The table lists this clonotype with many counts. This chain uses TRBV28 with TRBJ2-7; D is perhaps TRBD1 or TRBD2 (6 bases each). Germline assignment: CDR1 MDHEN and CDR2 SYDVKM. The CDR3 is 16 residues long. The ends were cut back, 6 bases at V and 4 bases at J, with 22 bases in the middle. The CDR3 nucleotides are TGTGCCAGCAGCCCGGGGGCGTTTGGCGCTAAGTACGAGCAGTACTTC. Its protein product is CASSPGAFGAKYEQYF.

CDR3 bases: TGCAGTGCTATTGTCCCCACAGGTCAGCCCCAGCATTTT. Protein product: CSAIVPTGQPQHF. The chain carries TRBV20-1 and TRBJ1-5; tentatively, D is TRBD1 (5 bases). Germline CDR1 and CDR2: DFQATT and SNEGSKA (reference sequence). V gave up 4 bases and J gave up 6 bases, with 13 bases separating them. The CDR3 sequence is 13 residues long.

There are many counts of this clonotype. The CDR3 region has the DNA TGTGCCAGCAGTTTACCCAGGGTGACTAATGAAAAACTGTTTTTT. It specifies CASSLPRVTNEKLFF. This chain joins TRBV28 and TRBJ1-4, with D maybe TRBD1 (5 bases). The germline V and J ends were trimmed by 2 bases and 2 bases, with 9 bases remaining between them. The CDR3 extends over 15 amino acids. In germline, CDR1 is MDHEN, CDR2 SYDVKM.

This clonotype was observed a few times. The chain has TRBV20-1 and TRBJ2-1, with 10 bases that match TRBD2. CDR3 size: 15 residues. Germline CDR1 reads DFQATT; CDR2 reads SNEGSKA (reference sequence). V was clipped by 4 bases and J by 7 bases; unmatched bases: 10. The CDR3 sequence: CSATRSSGSLNEQFF. CDR3 DNA: TGCAGTGCTACCCGGTCTAGCGGGAGCCTAAATGAGCAGTTCTTC.